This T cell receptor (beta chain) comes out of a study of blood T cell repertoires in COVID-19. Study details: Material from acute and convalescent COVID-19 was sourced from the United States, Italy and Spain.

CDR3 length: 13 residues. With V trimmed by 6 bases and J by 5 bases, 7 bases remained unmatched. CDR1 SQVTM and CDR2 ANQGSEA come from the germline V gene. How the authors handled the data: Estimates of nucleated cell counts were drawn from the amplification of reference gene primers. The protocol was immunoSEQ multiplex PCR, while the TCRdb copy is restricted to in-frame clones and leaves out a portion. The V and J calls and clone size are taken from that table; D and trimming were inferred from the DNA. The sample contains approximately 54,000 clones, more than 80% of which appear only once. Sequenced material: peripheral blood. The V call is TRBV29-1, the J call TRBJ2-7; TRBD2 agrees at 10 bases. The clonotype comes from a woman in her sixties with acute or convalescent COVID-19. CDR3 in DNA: TGCAGCGTATTAGCGGGAGGTTGGAACGAGCAGTACTTC. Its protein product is CSVLAGGWNEQYF.